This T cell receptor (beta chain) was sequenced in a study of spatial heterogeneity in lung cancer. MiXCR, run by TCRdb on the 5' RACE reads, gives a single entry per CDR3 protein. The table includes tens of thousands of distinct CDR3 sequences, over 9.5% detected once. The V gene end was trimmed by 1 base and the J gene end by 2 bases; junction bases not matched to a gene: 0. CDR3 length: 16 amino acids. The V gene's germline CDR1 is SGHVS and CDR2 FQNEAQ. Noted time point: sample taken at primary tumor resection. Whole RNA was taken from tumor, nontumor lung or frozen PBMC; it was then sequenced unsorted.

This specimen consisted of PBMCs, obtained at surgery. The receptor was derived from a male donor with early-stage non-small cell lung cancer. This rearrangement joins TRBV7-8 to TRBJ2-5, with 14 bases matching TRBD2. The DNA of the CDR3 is TGTGCCAGCAGCTTAGGACTAGCGGGGGGGCAAGAGACCCAGTACTTC. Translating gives CASSLGLAGGQETQYF.